This T cell receptor beta chain was sequenced for a study of human T cells and chemical hapten exposure. Study-wide context: Patients' scalps got diphenylcyclopropenone weekly throughout the approximately 25-week study. Patch tests containing 0.01% DPC, applied to the upper back, were read at 6 days. Whole-study findings and limits: Once DPC sensitization occurred, TCRs above 1 in 1000 frequency showed no change. The immune response of these alopecia patients might not match healthy individuals'.

Time point in this sample: patch test 1, 2 weeks after DPC sensitization. Treatment given: therapeutic diphenylcyclopropenone sensitization with weekly scalp DPC. V was trimmed by 0 bases and J by 5 bases, leaving 11 bases between them. The CDR3 is 13 residues long. Germline V CDR1 and CDR2: SQVTM, ANQGSEA. This clonotype has only a few counts. Its target is not known. TCRdb fed the RACE reads into MiXCR, producing one record per CDR3 protein. The table records 350,000 or so distinct CDR3 sequences, about 7% of them present only once. The J gene is TRBJ2-7, the V gene TRBV29-1; D is possibly TRBD2 (6 bases). The sequence derives from a woman aged 18-30 years with alopecia areata. Some clones in this sample may be carry-over from other donors' samples. The sequences come from whole blood, collected in connection with sensitization to the hapten diphenylcyclopropenone (DPC). The CDR3 spells CSVEDWRANEQYF. CDR3 nucleotides: TGCAGCGTTGAAGATTGGAGGGCCAACGAGCAGTACTTC.